The 2 T cell receptor beta chains below were found in one sample sequenced in a study of vaccination and CD4 T cells after COVID-19. As for treatment: roughly ten-day PBMC culture with coronavirus spike peptide pools or control peptides (ViraFEST assay). No antigen has been assigned to these receptors. An Oncomine TCR Beta short-read assay was used to sequence the DNA from cultured CD4+ T cells. TCRdb re-derived calls from the PCR reads in MiXCR, one entry per CDR3 protein. The repertoire holds over 9,000 distinct CDR3 sequences, with about 26% as singletons. The sample was CD4+ T cells from blood, cultured in vitro, taken after SARS-CoV-2 vaccination. These receptors were collected from a human donor who had recovered from COVID-19.

The chain is built from TRBV20-1 and TRBJ1-2, with D possibly matching TRBD1 (5 bases). The V end lost 2 bases, the J end lost 1 base, and 14 bases lay between the germline ends. This CDR3 spans 15 amino acids. Germline V gives CDR1 DFQATT, CDR2 SNEGSKA (reference sequence). CDR3 sequence: CSARTRETVNYGYTF. In DNA, the CDR3 is TGCAGTGCTAGAACCCGGGAGACAGTTAACTATGGCTACACCTTC.

The rearrangement links TRBV24-1 to TRBJ2-5; no clear D gene. The CDR3 is 16 amino acids. Germline CDR1 KGHDR, CDR2 SFDVKD. Trimming pared 3 bases from V and 0 bases from J, leaving 13 bases between. CDR3 region: CATSDTDQAYQETQYF. The CDR3 coding sequence is TGTGCCACCAGTGATACCGACCAGGCCTACCAAGAGACCCAGTACTTC.